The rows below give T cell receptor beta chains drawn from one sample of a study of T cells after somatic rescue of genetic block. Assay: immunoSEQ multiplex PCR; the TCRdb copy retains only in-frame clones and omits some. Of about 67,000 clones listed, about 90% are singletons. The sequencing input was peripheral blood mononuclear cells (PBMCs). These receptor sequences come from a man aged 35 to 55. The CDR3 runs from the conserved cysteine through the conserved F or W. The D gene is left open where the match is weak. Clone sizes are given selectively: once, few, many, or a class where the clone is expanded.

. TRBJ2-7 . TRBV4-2 TGTGCCAGCAGCGGACGGGACTCCTCCTCCTACGAGCAGTACTTC CASSGRDSSSYEQYF
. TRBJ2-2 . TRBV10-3 TGTGCCATCAGTCCGGGACTCCTGTTCGCGAACACCGGGGAGCTGTTTTTT CAISPGLLFANTGELFF
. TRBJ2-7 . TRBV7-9 TGTGCCAGCAGCTCTCCCGGGACCTACGAGCAGTACTTC CASSSPGTYEQYF
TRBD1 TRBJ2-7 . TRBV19 TGTGCCAGTAGTGACCGGGACAGGGCCTACGAGCAGTACTTC CASSDRDRAYEQYF
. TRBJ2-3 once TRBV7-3 TGTGCCAGCAGCTTAATCGGCGGGGACCCGTTAGGTACGCAGTATTTT CASSLIGGDPLGTQYF
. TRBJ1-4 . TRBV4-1 TGCGCCAGCAGCCAAGACTTGGCTGCAACTAATGAAAAACTGTTTTTT CASSQDLAATNEKLFF
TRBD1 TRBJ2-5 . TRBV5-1 TGCGCCAGCAGCCTTGGGACAGGGGAAGAGACCCAGTACTTC CASSLGTGEETQYF
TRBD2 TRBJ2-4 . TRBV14 TGTGCCAGCAGCCACGAGGGAGGGTATAAAAACATTCAGTACTTC CASSHEGGYKNIQYF
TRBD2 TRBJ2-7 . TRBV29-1 TGCAGCGTTGAAGTCTACTCGCGGGAGTATCACTACGAGCAGTACTTC CSVEVYSREYHYEQYF
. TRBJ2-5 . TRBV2 TGTGCCAGCAGGGCCGGGTCGTTACAAGAGACCCAGTACTTC CASRAGSLQETQYF
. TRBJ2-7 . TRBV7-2 TGTGCCAGCAGCTTAGCTCCGACGTACGAGCAGTACTTC CASSLAPTYEQYF
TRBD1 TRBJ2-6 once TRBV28 TGTGCCAGCAGAAGGCGGGCGACAGGGGGACCCAGCTCTGGGGCCAACGTCCTGACTTTC CASRRRATGGPSSGANVLTF
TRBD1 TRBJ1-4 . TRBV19 TGTGCCAGTAGACCGACAGGGATCGAAAAACTGTTTTTT CASRPTGIEKLFF
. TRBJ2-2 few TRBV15 TGTGCCACCAGCTCACAACAGCACACCGGGGAGCTGTTTTTT CATSSQQHTGELFF
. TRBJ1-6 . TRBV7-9 TGTGCCAGCAGCTTCTCCCTCCTGGATTCACCCCTCCACTTT CASSFSLLDSPLHF
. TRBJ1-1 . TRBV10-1 TGCGCCAGCAGTGAGTCGGCACAGGGACGAGCTTTCTTT CASSESAQGRAFF
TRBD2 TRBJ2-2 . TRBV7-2 TGTGCCAGCAGCCCCGGGACTAGAAACACCGGGGAGCTGTTTTTT CASSPGTRNTGELFF
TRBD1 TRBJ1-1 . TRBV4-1 TGCGCCAGCAGCCAAACATTGGACAGGGGGACTGAAGCTTTCTTT CASSQTLDRGTEAFF
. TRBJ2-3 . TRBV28 TGTGCCATCTGTTGCCTGGACACAGATACGCAGTATTTT CAICCLDTDTQYF
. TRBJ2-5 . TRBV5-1 TGCGCCAGCAGCTTTGTCAGACAAGAGACCCAGTACTTC CASSFVRQETQYF
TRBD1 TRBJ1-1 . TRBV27 TGTGCCAGCAGTCCCCGAACAGGGGATACTGAAGCTTTCTTT CASSPRTGDTEAFF
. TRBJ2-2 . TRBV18 TGTGCCAGCTCCCCTACAGCGAACACCGGGGAGCTGTTTTTT CASSPTANTGELFF
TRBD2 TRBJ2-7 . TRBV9 TGTGCCAGCAGCCTCCGGGGGGACTCCAGTACGTCCGAGCAGTACTTC CASSLRGDSSTSEQYF
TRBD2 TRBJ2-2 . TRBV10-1 TGCGCCAGCAGCTCCGGACTAGCGGGAAGGACCGGGGAGCTGTTTTTT CASSSGLAGRTGELFF
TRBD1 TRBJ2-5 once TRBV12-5 TGTGCTAGTGGCAGGGACAGACAAGAGACCCAGTACTTC CASGRDRQETQYF
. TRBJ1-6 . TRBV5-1 TGCGCCAGCAGCTTGGCCCCAGAGGGTAATTCACCCCTCCACTTT CASSLAPEGNSPLHF
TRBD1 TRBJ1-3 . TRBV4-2 TGTGCCAGCAGCCAAGGTAGACAGGGGTCCATAGGAAACACCATATATTTT CASSQGRQGSIGNTIYF
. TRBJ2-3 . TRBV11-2 TGTGCCAGCAGCCACCCCGGGAGCGTGAGAGATACGCAGTATTTT CASSHPGSVRDTQYF
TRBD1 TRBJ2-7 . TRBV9 TGTGCCAGCAGCCCGAGCCAGGACAGGTTAGACGAGCAGTACTTC CASSPSQDRLDEQYF
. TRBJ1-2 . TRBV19 TGTGCCGCAGGGGACTATGGCTACACCTTC CAAGDYGYTF
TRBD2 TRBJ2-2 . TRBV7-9 TGTGCCAGCAGCTCGCCATGGTTGCGGGAGACCGGGGAGCTGTTTTTT CASSSPWLRETGELFF
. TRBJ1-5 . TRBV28 TGTGCCAGCAGTGGGGGCGGGGGTGGCAATCAGCCCCAGCATTTT CASSGGGGGNQPQHF
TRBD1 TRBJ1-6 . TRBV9 TGTGCCAGCAGCGTAGAGGCGGGGACAGTCGAGTATAATTCACCCCTCCACTTT CASSVEAGTVEYNSPLHF